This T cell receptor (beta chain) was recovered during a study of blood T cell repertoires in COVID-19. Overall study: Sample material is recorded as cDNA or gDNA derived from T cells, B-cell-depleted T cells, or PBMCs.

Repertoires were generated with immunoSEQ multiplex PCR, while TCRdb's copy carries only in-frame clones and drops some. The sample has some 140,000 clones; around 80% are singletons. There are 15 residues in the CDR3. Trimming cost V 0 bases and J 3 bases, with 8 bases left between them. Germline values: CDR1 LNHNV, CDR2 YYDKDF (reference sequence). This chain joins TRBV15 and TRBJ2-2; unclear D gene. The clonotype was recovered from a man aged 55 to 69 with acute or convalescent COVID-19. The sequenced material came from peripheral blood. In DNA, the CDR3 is TGTGCCACCAGCAGAGATCTCACTCACACCGGGGAGCTGTTTTTT. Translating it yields CATSRDLTHTGELFF.